This entry describes one TCR beta chain. No antigen is known for it. These data are taken from a study of cytomegalovirus exposure and HLA in healthy donors. Study at large: Clustering assigned roughly 81% of the roughly 420 genotyped donors to the Caucasian-associated ancestry cluster. Study-wide results and limits: Productive status was seen about 90% or about 30% of the time for most TCR beta V segments in an earlier analysis. In all likelihood, a cluster of highly shared sequence variants was a sequencing artifact.

Primers: 60 Vbeta forward and 13 Jbeta reverse. Original processing notes: The count from a later analysis was 70 million to 85 million unique TCR beta chains, some 12 million of them shared. Only in-frame clones appear in the TCRdb table, and some are missing; sequencing was by immunoSEQ multiplex PCR. D and trimming come from the DNA, and the V and J calls and clone size come from that table. The sample lists about 120,000 clones, around 76% seen once, with around an eighth in the top ten. The sequence derives from a man between 25 and 39 years old in good health and CMV-seropositive. Sequenced sample: PBMCs.

CDR3 residues: CASSQDQTSREDGQYF. CDR3 DNA: TGCGCCAGCAGCCAAGATCAAACTAGCAGGGAGGACGGGCAGTACTTC. The chain recombines TRBV4-3 with TRBJ2-5, with D possibly TRBD2 on 6 matching bases. The CDR3 consists of 16 residues. The V gene lost 0 bases and the J gene lost 11 bases, with 22 bases spanning the gap. Germline CDR1 reads LGHNA; CDR2 reads YSLEER.